This T cell receptor beta chain was captured in a study of cytomegalovirus exposure and HLA in healthy donors. Both 60 Vbeta primers and 13 Jbeta primers went into the PCR. Source study methods: In a later analysis, the count reached 74 million or so unique TCR beta chains, with approximately 10 million shared. Sequencing used immunoSEQ multiplex PCR; TCRdb keeps in-frame clones, though not all of them. V and J calls and clone size follow that table, whereas D and trimming were derived from the DNA. This table holds roughly 200,000 clones, approximately 83% found once. In the case of this clone: No antigen is known for it.

Overall study results and limits: An ancestry cluster, one associated with Asian ancestry, reportedly showed fewer N-insertions than the approximately 670-donor mean in a later analysis. Within a later analysis, the majority of CMV-associated TCR beta chains appeared HLA-restricted. Researchers reported in a later analysis that a missense DCLRE1C variant was tied to TCR beta V- and J-gene trimming.

In germline, CDR1 is MGHRA, CDR2 YSYEKL. The CDR3 totals 13 residues. V shed 1 base and J shed 8 bases, with 10 bases lying between them. Material: PBMCs. The rearrangement joins TRBV4-1 to TRBJ2-3; weak D call: TRBD1 (5 bases). The clonotype comes from a boy younger than 10 in good health and CMV-seronegative. CDR3 nucleotide sequence: TGCGCCAGCAGCCAAGTTTGGGGCGGTACGCAGTATTTT. Its protein product is CASSQVWGGTQYF.